The clone carrying this T cell receptor beta chain was recorded many times. The source of the sample is a study of human T cells and chemical hapten exposure. Time point in this sample: pre-sensitization, week 0. Treatment meaning: therapeutic diphenylcyclopropenone sensitization with weekly scalp DPC. The library attached unique molecular identifiers to individual cDNA molecules. TCRdb redid the calling of the RACE reads with MiXCR, one entry per CDR3 protein. The profile shows 65,000 to 70,000 distinct CDR3 sequences, 10% to 11% of them singletons. Sequenced here: whole blood, sampled in connection with sensitization to the hapten diphenylcyclopropenone (DPC). This receptor was taken from a woman between 45 and 60 years old with alopecia areata. Some clones in this sample may be carry-over from other donors' samples.

The CDR3, as DNA: TGTGCCAGCAGCCTTAGGGGGGACCCCGGGGAGCTGTTTTTT. The encoded protein is CASSLRGDPGELFF. The chain carries TRBV27 and TRBJ2-2; D assignment may be TRBD1 or TRBD2 (6 bases each). The CDR3 is 14 amino acids. V was trimmed by 6 bases and J by 6 bases, leaving 14 bases between them. CDR1 and CDR2 from the germline V gene are MNHEY and SMNVEV (reference sequence).